One sample yielded the 25 T cell receptor beta chains listed below, sequenced in a study of T cell responses to AZD1222 COVID-19 vaccine (dated by TCRdb to the early 2020s). Interpreted using the paper, the time point label stands for: baseline before first vaccination. Libraries were constructed by the immunoSEQ multiplex PCR assay. The table was pulled from immuneACCESS by TCRdb, which kept in-frame rearrangements only. Such tables lose some clones; where checked, under half of the loss comes from unresolved V genes, and the rest has no known cause. This sample lists about 160,000 clones; 94% were detected once. The ten largest clones represent about 1.3% of the sample. The sequenced sample was peripheral blood, obtained on day 0 of AZD1222 vaccination. The receptors were sampled from an adult in good health.

The V call is TRBV6-2 or TRBV6-3, the J call TRBJ2-5; TRBD2 aligns across 7 bases. CDR3 length: 18 amino acids. CDR1 is MNHEY and CDR2 is SVGEGT in the germline V gene. With V trimmed by 5 bases and J by 1 base, 16 bases remained unmatched. Here the CDR3 reads CASSTRGGTGGIQETQYF. CDR3 nucleotides: TGTGCCAGCAGTACCCGTGGTGGAACGGGAGGTATCCAAGAGACCCAGTACTTC.

The rearrangement uses TRBV3-1 (or the pseudogene TRBV3-2) and TRBJ1-2; 12 bases map to TRBD1. The CDR3 covers 15 residues. V shed 0 bases, J shed 6 bases, and the junction held 2 bases outside the gene matches. The germline CDR1 and CDR2 sequences are LGHDT and YNNKEL (reference sequence). This CDR3 reads CASSQEGTGGDGYTF. CDR3 in DNA: TGTGCCAGCAGCCAAGAAGGGACAGGGGGCGATGGCTACACCTTC.

This clone was recorded once. CDR3 sequence: CATVLSGRRGGRVYEQYV. For the CDR3, the DNA is TGTGCCACCGTACTCTCAGGCCGCCGAGGCGGGAGGGTATACGAGCAGTACGTC. The chain carries TRBV6-4 and TRBJ2-7; 9 bases match TRBD2. Germline V gene lookup returns CDR1 MRHNA and CDR2 SNTAGT. V shed 10 bases, J shed 4 bases, and the junction held 23 bases outside the gene matches. The CDR3 loop spans 18 amino acids.

The chain combines TRBV19 with TRBJ1-5; D not certain. Germline V gives CDR1 LNHDA, CDR2 SQIVND (reference sequence). V shed 2 bases and J shed 0 bases, with 8 bases lying between them. The CDR3 sequence is 15 residues long. Written as DNA, the CDR3 is TGTGCCAGTAGTATATCGAGTGATAGCAATCAGCCCCAGCATTTT. Protein sequence: CASSISSDSNQPQHF.

In its sample, this clone was seen once. V and J are TRBV12-3 or TRBV12-4 and TRBJ2-1; D ambiguous. Trimming left V 6 bases short and J 4 bases short, with 10 bases between. The CDR3 is made up of 13 amino acids. CDR3 DNA: TGTGCCAGCAGAGCCGACGGGTACAATGAGCAGTTCTTC. The encoded protein is CASRADGYNEQFF.

This chain uses TRBV30 with TRBJ1-1; no definite D call. Between the trimmed V and J ends, which lost 3 bases and 4 bases, there was a span of 12 bases. The germline V gene encodes CDR1 GTSNPN and CDR2 SVGIG (reference sequence). The CDR3 contains 13 residues. CDR3 amino acids: CAWREGGSTEAFF. CDR3 bases: TGTGCCTGGAGAGAGGGAGGAAGCACTGAAGCTTTCTTT. The whole variable domain, filled in from reference TRBV30 and TRBJ1-1, reads SQTIHQWPATLVQPVGSPLSLECTVEGTSNPNLYWYRQAAGRGLQLLFYSVGIGQISSEVPQNLSASRPQDRQFILSSKKLLLSDSGFYLCAWREGGSTEAFFGQGTRLTVV.

The rearrangement links TRBV4-3 to TRBJ2-3, with unresolved D. The CDR3 spans 14 residues. Germline loops: CDR1 LGHNA, CDR2 YSLEER. V lost 5 bases and J lost 2, with 11 bases in between. The DNA of the CDR3 is TGCGCCAGCAGCTCATCTCCCCTCACAGATACGCAGTATTTT. Its protein product is CASSSSPLTDTQYF.

This chain links TRBV11-2 with TRBJ2-3; the match to TRBD2 covers 10 bases. The CDR3 consists of 16 residues. The trim removed 5 bases at V and 5 bases at J, leaving 10 bases unmatched. Germline V gene lookup returns CDR1 SGHAT and CDR2 FQNNGV. Here the CDR3 DNA reads TGTGCCAGCAGCCACCCACTAGCGGGGCTTGTAGATACGCAGTATTTT. Protein sequence: CASSHPLAGLVDTQYF.

The chain has TRBV27 and TRBJ2-3; the match to TRBD2 covers 10 bases. Germline lookup yields CDR1 MNHEY and CDR2 SMNVEV (reference sequence). The CDR3 loop spans 13 amino acids. V lost 5 bases to trimming and J lost 8 bases; unmatched junction nucleotides: 4. CDR3 amino acids: CASSQAGGPTQYF. The CDR3 coding sequence is TGTGCCAGCAGTCAAGCGGGAGGGCCTACGCAGTATTTT.

V gene TRBV6-5 combines with J gene TRBJ1-5, with no clear D. Germline V gene lookup returns CDR1 MNHEY and CDR2 SVGAGI. Trimming shortened V by 5 bases and J by 0 bases, and 11 bases separated the two germline ends. The CDR3 has 15 amino acids. The CDR3 DNA follows: TGTGCCAGCAGTCTAGGACGGTATAGCAATCAGCCCCAGCATTTT. Its protein product is CASSLGRYSNQPQHF.

Comment on this clone: Other nucleotide sequences in the sample specify the same CDR3. The V gene is TRBV6-2 or TRBV6-3, the J gene TRBJ2-1; 8 bases are shared with TRBD2. V trimming: 5 bases; J trimming: 1 base; junction bases outside the gene matches: 4. From germline, CDR1 is MNHEY and CDR2 SVGEGT. The CDR3 covers 15 residues. CDR3 protein: CASSIRGGSYNEQFF. In DNA, the CDR3 is TGTGCCAGCAGTATCCGGGGGGGGTCCTACAATGAGCAGTTCTTC.

The rearrangement joins TRBV12-5 to TRBJ2-1; tentatively, D is TRBD2 (5 bases). The CDR3 length is 14 residues. Trimming stripped 2 bases from V and 1 base from J, with 6 bases between. Germline CDR1 reads LGHNT; CDR2 reads FRNRAP. CDR3 nucleotide sequence: TGTGCTAGTGGTTTGAGCGGATCCTACAATGAGCAGTTCTTC. This gives the protein CASGLSGSYNEQFF.

The chain links TRBV11-2 to TRBJ1-1; no clear D gene. Trimming removed 1 base from V and 5 bases from J, with 17 bases in between. This CDR3 comprises 16 residues. The germline gives CDR1 SGHAT, CDR2 FQNNGV. Here the CDR3 reads CASSLGLGRRLTEAFF. The CDR3 bases are TGTGCCAGCAGCTTAGGATTGGGTAGGAGATTAACTGAAGCTTTCTTT.

The chain is built from TRBV7-2 and TRBJ1-4; D not certain. Germline V gene data show CDR1 as SGHTA and CDR2 as FQGNSA. This CDR3 contains 15 residues. Trimming stripped 1 base from V and 0 bases from J, with 6 bases between. CDR3 sequence reads: CASSLGASTNEKLFF. In nucleotides, the CDR3 is TGTGCCAGCAGCTTAGGTGCCTCAACTAATGAAAAACTGTTTTTT. The complete variable domain, with remaining parts taken from reference TRBV7-2 and TRBJ1-4, reads GAGVSQSPSNKVTEKGKDVELRCDPISGHTALYWYRQSLGQGLEFLIYFQGNSAPDKSGLPSDRFSAERTGGSVSTLTIQRTQQEDSAVYLCASSLGASTNEKLFFGSGTQLSVL.

This sequence joins TRBV11-2 and TRBJ2-7, with D maybe TRBD2 (6 bases). Germline V gene sequence: CDR1 SGHAT, CDR2 FQNNGV. Trimming shortened V by 4 bases and J by 0 bases, and 13 bases separated the two germline ends. This CDR3 comprises 15 residues. CDR3 in DNA: TGTGCCAGCAGCTCAGGACCCGGGAGCTCCTACGAGCAGTACGTC. Amino acids: CASSSGPGSSYEQYV.

V gene TRBV10-3 combines with J gene TRBJ2-5, with 8 bases aligning to TRBD2. V shed 6 bases, J shed 9 bases, and the junction held 12 bases outside the gene matches. From germline, CDR1 is ENHRY and CDR2 SYGVKD. The CDR3 length is 14 residues. CDR3 sequence reads: CAISREGSERPQYF. The CDR3 DNA sequence: TGTGCCATCAGCCGGGAGGGCAGCGAGAGGCCCCAGTACTTC.

This rearrangement joins TRBV4-1 to TRBJ1-6; 11 bases fit TRBD1. CDR1 and CDR2 (germline): MGHRA, YSYEKL. The CDR3 totals 16 residues. Unmatched junction bases numbered 8, after V lost 4 bases and J lost 9 bases. In nucleotides, the CDR3 is TGCGCCAGCAGCCTCGATGGACAGGGGGCTGTTTCACCCCTCCACTTT. This gives the protein CASSLDGQGAVSPLHF.

This clone occurred once. This chain joins TRBV7-2 and TRBJ2-1, with 7 bases matching TRBD2. Trimming removed 2 bases from V and 0 bases from J; junction bases left unmatched: 7. Germline CDR1 reads SGHTA; CDR2 reads FQGNSA. This CDR3 is 17 amino acids long. The DNA for the CDR3 is TGTGCCAGCAGCTTAAGGCGGGGGATTAGCTCCTACAATGAGCAGTTCTTC. It specifies CASSLRRGISSYNEQFF.

The chain combines TRBV5-4 with TRBJ2-2; 8 bases agree with TRBD2. The CDR3 runs to 14 residues. V lost 5 bases, J lost 5 bases, and 5 bases stayed unmatched. The germline V gene has CDR1 SGHNT and CDR2 YYREEE (reference sequence). The CDR3 reads CASSLGGGTGELFF. The CDR3 DNA reads TGTGCCAGCAGTCTTGGCGGGGGGACCGGGGAGCTGTTTTTT.

The CDR3 reads CASSQDKDRGPTNYGYTF. CDR3 in DNA: TGTGCCAGCAGCCAAGATAAGGACAGGGGCCCTACTAACTATGGCTACACCTTC. The chain carries TRBV14 and TRBJ1-2; 9 nucleotides agree with TRBD1. The CDR3 totals 18 residues. Germline CDR1 and CDR2: SGHDN and FVKESK. V lost 0 bases and J lost 0; bases outside the gene matches: 8.

CDR3 in amino acids: CASSQDPDRGLSTGANVLTF. The CDR3 DNA sequence: TGTGCCAGCAGCCAAGATCCTGACAGGGGGCTGAGCACTGGGGCCAACGTCCTGACTTTC. The chain links TRBV3-1 (or the pseudogene TRBV3-2) to TRBJ2-6, with TRBD1 matching 10 bases. V trimming: 0 bases; J trimming: 2 bases; junction bases outside the gene matches: 10. Germline lookup yields CDR1 LGHDT and CDR2 YNNKEL (reference sequence). The CDR3 spans 20 residues.

This chain links TRBV5-4 with TRBJ2-3; D is undetermined. Looked up from germline, CDR1 is SGHNT and CDR2 is YYREEE (reference sequence). The CDR3 is 15 residues long. Trimming took 2 bases from V and 4 from J, leaving 14 bases between them. The CDR3 reads CASSFSGGLSDTQYF. CDR3 in DNA: TGTGCCAGCAGCTTTTCAGGCGGCCTTTCAGATACGCAGTATTTT.

The chain recombines TRBV19 with TRBJ2-5; possibly TRBD1 for D (5 bases). CDR3 size: 13 residues. V was pared by 5 bases and J by 0 bases, with 7 bases between. CDR1 and CDR2 from the germline V gene are LNHDA and SQIVND (reference sequence). CDR3 loop: CASSWTHQETQYF. The CDR3 DNA follows: TGTGCCAGTAGTTGGACACACCAAGAGACCCAGTACTTC.

This chain connects TRBV6-5 to TRBJ1-1, with TRBD1 as a possible D gene (5 bases). Trimming cost V 10 bases and J 3 bases, with 12 bases left between them. CDR3 length equals 12 residues. The germline CDR1 and CDR2 sequences are MNHEY and SVGAGI. The CDR3 protein is CATRDSHTEAFF. Written as DNA, the CDR3 is TGTGCCACCAGGGACTCCCACACTGAAGCTTTCTTT.

The rearrangement uses TRBV2 and TRBJ2-6, with 10 bases identical to TRBD2. CDR3 length: 18 amino acids. From germline, CDR1 is SNHLY and CDR2 FYNNEI. V lost 5 bases and J lost 0; bases outside the gene matches: 7. The CDR3 DNA reads as TGTGCCAGCAGTCCTCTAGCGGGGGCCGGCTCTGGGGCCAACGTCCTGACTTTC. It encodes CASSPLAGAGSGANVLTF. The whole variable domain, filled in from reference TRBV2 and TRBJ2-6, reads EPEVTQTPSHQVTQMGQEVILRCVPISNHLYFYWYRQILGQKVEFLVSFYNNEISEKSEIFDDQFSVERPDGSNFTLKIRSTKLEDSAMYFCASSPLAGAGSGANVLTFGAGSRLTVL.